One and the same sample provided the 7 T cell receptor beta chains below, sequenced in a study of Graves' ophthalmopathy and Graves' hyperthyroidism (dated by TCRdb to between 2017 and 2018). TCRdb shows the sequencer as Illumina HiSeq 2000. TCR beta CDR3 regions were amplified from RNA transcripts for repertoire sequencing. A first-round RT-PCR used HTBI primers with the Qiagen OneStep RT-PCR kit, followed by a second-round multiplex PCR, size selection and purification. Through fastp at Q25 and MiXCR, TCRdb rebuilt clones from the public reads, retaining in-frame beta chains. CDR3 protein sequences are deduplicated, and each keeps its most common genes and DNA. The sample table records about 740,000 distinct CDR3 sequences; roughly 40% of these occur just once. 40% to 55% of the sample rests with the top ten. Sequencing was done on a sample of peripheral blood. These receptors were taken from an adult man with Graves' ophthalmopathy.

V is TRBV7-2 and J is TRBJ1-5, with D unclear. The germline V and J ends were trimmed by 1 base and 8 bases, with 12 bases remaining between them. Looked up from germline, CDR1 is SGHTA and CDR2 is FQGNSA. This CDR3 has 14 amino acids. The CDR3 sequence is CASSLGLAMEPQHF. CDR3 DNA: TGTGCCAGCAGCTTAGGACTGGCGATGGAGCCCCAGCATTTT. The variable domain in full, with the rest retrieved from reference TRBV7-2 and TRBJ1-5, is GAGVSQSPSNKVTEKGKDVELRCDPISGHTALYWYRQSLGQGLEFLIYFQGNSAPDKSGLPSDRFSAERTGGSVSTLTIQRTQQEDSAVYLCASSLGLAMEPQHFGDGTRLSIL.

This clonotype was counted between two and nine times. The chain is built from TRBV9 and TRBJ1-5; the D is unclear. Looked up from germline, CDR1 is SGDLS and CDR2 is YYNGEE. V was cut by 4 bases and J by 4 bases, with 15 bases left in between. This CDR3 is 15 amino acids long. The CDR3 spells CASSPHPIGNQPQHF. CDR3 DNA: TGTGCCAGCAGCCCGCATCCAATTGGTAATCAGCCCCAGCATTTT.

In its sample, this clonotype was seen once. The chain employs TRBV25-1 and TRBJ1-2; 8 nucleotides agree with TRBD1. Looked up from germline, CDR1 is MGHDK and CDR2 is SYGVNS. V was pared by 5 bases and J by 5 bases, with 10 bases of the junction left unmatched. The CDR3 is made up of 15 amino acids. CDR3 coding DNA: TGTGCCAGCAGTTTGGGCCCCGGGACAGGTTATGGCTACACCTTC. It codes for CASSLGPGTGYGYTF.

V usage is TRBV5-4 and J usage is TRBJ1-1; 9 bases match TRBD1. The length of the CDR3 is 16 residues. The germline CDR1 and CDR2 sequences are SGHNT and YYREEE (reference sequence). V dropped 2 bases and J dropped 4; count of bases not matched to a gene: 9. The CDR3 DNA is TGTGCCAGCAGCTTAACCTCCGGGACAGGGAGCACTGAAGCTTTCTTT. Its protein is CASSLTSGTGSTEAFF. Combining the CDR3 with reference TRBV5-4 and TRBJ1-1 gives the whole variable domain ETGVTQSPTHLIKTRGQQVTLRCSSQSGHNTVSWYQQALGQGPQFIFQYYREEENGRGNFPPRFSGLQFPNYSSELNVNALELDDSALYLCASSLTSGTGSTEAFFGQGTRLTVV.

This clonotype was counted many times. The chain uses TRBV25-1 and TRBJ2-7, with 10 bases aligning to TRBD2. Germline V lookup: CDR1 MGHDK, CDR2 SYGVNS. The CDR3 covers 16 residues. With 5 bases clipped from V and 3 bases from J, the junction kept 10 bases outside the gene matches. This chain's CDR3 is CASSRSGAGGLYEQYF. CDR3 DNA sequence: TGTGCCAGCAGTCGATCAGGAGCGGGGGGGCTCTACGAGCAGTACTTC.

In this sample, this clonotype turned up many times. Here the CDR3 reads CASSEYEGGPFEQYF. DNA for the CDR3: TGTGCCAGCAGTGAATATGAGGGCGGGCCATTCGAGCAGTACTTC. The chain combines TRBV25-1 with TRBJ2-7, with D possibly TRBD2 on 5 matching bases. V lost 0 bases and J 6 bases, leaving 15 bases between the germline ends. The germline V gene has CDR1 MGHDK and CDR2 SYGVNS. The CDR3 is 15 residues long.

The chain recombines TRBV6-1 with TRBJ1-5, with 9 positions matching TRBD1. The ends lost 8 bases at V and 4 bases at J; junction bases unmatched: 6. This CDR3 region has 14 residues. Looked up from germline, CDR1 is MNHNS and CDR2 is SASEGT. In DNA form, the CDR3 reads TGTGCCAGCGGACGACAGGGGGAAAATCAGCCCCAGCATTTT. Its translation is CASGRQGENQPQHF.